This T cell receptor beta chain derives from a study of T cell responses to AZD1222 COVID-19 vaccine. Regarding the study as a whole: Regions 160-218 and 743-854 held dominance among vaccine-associated CD4 TCRs, which spanned spike. Clonal diversity was possibly underestimated, and the donors were mostly white British, with more females. Seropositive AZD1222 recipients at baseline numbered only five or six. The reported proportion of spike-specific TCRs targeting unmutated variant regions was nearly half.

Germline V lookup: CDR1 MDHEN, CDR2 SYDVKM. CDR3 size: 13 residues. Trimming took off 3 bases at V and 1 base at J, with 4 bases between the two ends. The table lists this clone with a count of one. The antigen remains unidentified. Sequencing was performed with immunoSEQ multiplex PCR; in TCRdb, only in-frame clones are kept and a portion is missing. Of around 140,000 clones listed, more than 90% are singletons. The sequence came from an adult in good health. Sequencing used peripheral blood, obtained on day 0 of AZD1222 vaccination. The chain is built from TRBV28 and TRBJ1-3; D not certain. As DNA, the CDR3 is TGTGCCAGCAGTTTGCCATCTGGAAACACCATATATTTT. It codes for CASSLPSGNTIYF.